This record looks at one T cell receptor (beta chain) sequence and its context. Its cognate antigen is unknown. A single record per CDR3 protein comes from TCRdb applying MiXCR to the reads. The sample lists fewer than 85,000 distinct CDR3 sequences, approximately 3.6% seen once, with around 22% in the top ten. The data derive from a study of T cell repertoires in cytomegalovirus infection. Study-level information: TCR beta signatures that were public indicated CMV infection and matching HLA type. Study results and limitations: Ex vivo, HLA-C-restricted CMV-specific TCR beta clonotypes prevailed over the rest of the response.

The CDR3 has 14 residues. CDR1 DFQATT and CDR2 SNEGSKA come from the germline V gene (reference sequence). V dropped 3 bases and J dropped 2 bases, with 14 bases sitting between them. This TCR came from a human donor in good health (CMV status not recorded). Some clones in this sample may be carry-over from other donors' samples. V usage is TRBV20-1 and J usage is TRBJ2-7; D tentatively reads TRBD1 or TRBD2 (6 bases each). Sequencing used PBMCs. The CDR3: CSARSGGNTYEQYF. CDR3 in DNA: TGCAGTGCTAGGTCCGGGGGCAACACCTACGAGCAGTACTTC.